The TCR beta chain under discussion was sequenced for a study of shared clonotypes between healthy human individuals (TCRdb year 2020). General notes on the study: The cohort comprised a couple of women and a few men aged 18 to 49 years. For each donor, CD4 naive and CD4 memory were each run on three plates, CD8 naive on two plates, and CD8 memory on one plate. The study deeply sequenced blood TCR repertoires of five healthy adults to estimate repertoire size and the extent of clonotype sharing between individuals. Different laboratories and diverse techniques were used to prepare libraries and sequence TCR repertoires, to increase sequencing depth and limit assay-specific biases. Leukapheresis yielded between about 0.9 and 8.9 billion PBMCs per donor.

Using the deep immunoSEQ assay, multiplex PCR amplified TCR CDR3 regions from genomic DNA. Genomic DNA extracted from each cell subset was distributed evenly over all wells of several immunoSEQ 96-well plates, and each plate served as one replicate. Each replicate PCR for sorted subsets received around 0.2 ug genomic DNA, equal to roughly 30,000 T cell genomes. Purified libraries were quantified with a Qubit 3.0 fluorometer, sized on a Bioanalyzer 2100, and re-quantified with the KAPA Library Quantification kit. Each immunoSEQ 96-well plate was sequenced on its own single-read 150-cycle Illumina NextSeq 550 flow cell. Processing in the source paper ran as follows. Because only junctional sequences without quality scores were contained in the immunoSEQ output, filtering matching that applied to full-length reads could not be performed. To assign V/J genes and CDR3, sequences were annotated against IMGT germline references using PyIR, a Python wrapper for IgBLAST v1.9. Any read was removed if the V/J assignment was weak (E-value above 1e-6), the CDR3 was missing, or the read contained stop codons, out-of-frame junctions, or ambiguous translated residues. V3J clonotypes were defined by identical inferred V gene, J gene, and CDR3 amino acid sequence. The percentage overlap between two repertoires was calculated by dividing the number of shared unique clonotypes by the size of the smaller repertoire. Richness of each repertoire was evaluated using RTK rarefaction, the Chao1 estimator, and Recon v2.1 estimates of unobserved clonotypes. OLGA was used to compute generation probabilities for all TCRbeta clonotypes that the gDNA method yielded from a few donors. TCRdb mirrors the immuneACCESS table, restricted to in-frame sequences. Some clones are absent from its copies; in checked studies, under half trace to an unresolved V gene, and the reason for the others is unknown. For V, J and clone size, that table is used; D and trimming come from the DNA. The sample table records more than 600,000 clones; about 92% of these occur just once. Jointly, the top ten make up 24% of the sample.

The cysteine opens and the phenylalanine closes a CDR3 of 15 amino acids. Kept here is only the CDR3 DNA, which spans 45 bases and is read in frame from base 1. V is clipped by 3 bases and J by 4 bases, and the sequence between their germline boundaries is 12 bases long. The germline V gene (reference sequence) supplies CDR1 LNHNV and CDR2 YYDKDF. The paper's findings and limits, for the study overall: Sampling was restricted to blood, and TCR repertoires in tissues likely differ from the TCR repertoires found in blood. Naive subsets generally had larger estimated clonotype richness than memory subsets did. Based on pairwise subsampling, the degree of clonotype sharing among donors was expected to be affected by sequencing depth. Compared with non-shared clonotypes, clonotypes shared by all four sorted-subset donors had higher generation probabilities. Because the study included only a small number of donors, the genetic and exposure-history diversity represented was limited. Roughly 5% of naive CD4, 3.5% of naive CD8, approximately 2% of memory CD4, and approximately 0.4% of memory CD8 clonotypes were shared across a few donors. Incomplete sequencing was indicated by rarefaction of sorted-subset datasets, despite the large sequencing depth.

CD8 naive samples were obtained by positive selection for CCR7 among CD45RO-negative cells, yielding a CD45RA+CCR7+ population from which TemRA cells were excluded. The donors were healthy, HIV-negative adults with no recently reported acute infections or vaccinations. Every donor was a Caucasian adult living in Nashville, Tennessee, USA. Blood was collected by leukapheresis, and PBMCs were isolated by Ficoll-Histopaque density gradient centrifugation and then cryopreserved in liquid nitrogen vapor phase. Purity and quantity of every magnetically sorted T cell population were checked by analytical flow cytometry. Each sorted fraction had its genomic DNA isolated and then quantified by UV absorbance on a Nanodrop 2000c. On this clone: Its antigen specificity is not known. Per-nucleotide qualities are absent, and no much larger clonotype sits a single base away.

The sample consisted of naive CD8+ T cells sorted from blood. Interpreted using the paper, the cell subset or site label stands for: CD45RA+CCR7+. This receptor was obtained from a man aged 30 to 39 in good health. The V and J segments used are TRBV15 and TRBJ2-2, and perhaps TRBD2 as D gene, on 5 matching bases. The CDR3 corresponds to CATSRAPEGTGELFF. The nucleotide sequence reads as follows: TGTGCCACCAGCAGGGCCCCCGAGGGCACCGGGGAGCTGTTTTTT.